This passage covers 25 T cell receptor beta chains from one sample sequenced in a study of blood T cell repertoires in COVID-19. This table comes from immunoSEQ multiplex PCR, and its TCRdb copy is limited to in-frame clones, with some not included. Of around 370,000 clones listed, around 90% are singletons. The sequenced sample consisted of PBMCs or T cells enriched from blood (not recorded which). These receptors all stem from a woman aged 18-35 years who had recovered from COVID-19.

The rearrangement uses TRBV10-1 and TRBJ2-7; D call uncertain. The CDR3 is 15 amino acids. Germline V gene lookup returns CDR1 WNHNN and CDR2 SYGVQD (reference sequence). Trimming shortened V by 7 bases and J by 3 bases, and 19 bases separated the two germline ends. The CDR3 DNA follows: TGCGCCAGCACTCTCCCGAGACTGCTTTTCTACGAGCAGTACTTC. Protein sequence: CASTLPRLLFYEQYF.

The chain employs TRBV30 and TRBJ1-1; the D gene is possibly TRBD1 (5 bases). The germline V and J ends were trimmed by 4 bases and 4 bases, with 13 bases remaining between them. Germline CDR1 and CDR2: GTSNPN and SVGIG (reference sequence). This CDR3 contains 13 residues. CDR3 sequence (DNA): TGTGCCTGGATCCGAGGACATCGCACTGAAGCTTTCTTT. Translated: CAWIRGHRTEAFF.

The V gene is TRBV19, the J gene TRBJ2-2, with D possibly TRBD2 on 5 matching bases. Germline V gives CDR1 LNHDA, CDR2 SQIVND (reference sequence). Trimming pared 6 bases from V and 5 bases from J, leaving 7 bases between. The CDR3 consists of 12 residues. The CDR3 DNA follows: TGTGCCAGTAGCCGGGAAACCGGGGAGCTGTTTTTT. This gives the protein CASSRETGELFF.

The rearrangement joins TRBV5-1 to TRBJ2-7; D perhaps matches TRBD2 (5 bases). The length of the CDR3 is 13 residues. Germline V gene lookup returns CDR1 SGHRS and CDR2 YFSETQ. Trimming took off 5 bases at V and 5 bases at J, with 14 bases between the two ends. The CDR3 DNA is TGCGCCAGCAGGGCTTCGGGGAGTCACGAGCAGTACTTC. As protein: CASRASGSHEQYF.

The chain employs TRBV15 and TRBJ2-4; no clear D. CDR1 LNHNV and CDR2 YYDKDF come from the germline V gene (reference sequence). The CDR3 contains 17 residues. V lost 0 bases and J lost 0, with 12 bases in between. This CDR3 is CATSRDPGILAKNIQYF. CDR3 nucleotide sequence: TGTGCCACCAGCAGAGACCCAGGAATCCTAGCCAAAAACATTCAGTACTTC.

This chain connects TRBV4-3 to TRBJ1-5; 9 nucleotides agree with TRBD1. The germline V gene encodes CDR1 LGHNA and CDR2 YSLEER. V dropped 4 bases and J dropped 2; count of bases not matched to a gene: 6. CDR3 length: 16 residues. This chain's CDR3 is CASSRTGEGRNQPQHF. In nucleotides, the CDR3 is TGCGCCAGCAGCCGGACAGGGGAAGGGCGCAATCAGCCCCAGCATTTT.

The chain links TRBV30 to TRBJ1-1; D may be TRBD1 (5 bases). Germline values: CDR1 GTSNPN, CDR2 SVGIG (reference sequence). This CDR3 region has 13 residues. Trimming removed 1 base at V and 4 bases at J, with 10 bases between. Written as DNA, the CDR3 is TGTGCCTGGAGTGCGGACATCTCCACTGAAGCTTTCTTT. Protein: CAWSADISTEAFF.

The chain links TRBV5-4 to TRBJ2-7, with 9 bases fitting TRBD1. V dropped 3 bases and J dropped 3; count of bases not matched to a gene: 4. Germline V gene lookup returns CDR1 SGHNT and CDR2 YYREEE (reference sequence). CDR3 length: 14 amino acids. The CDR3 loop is CASSWDRVDYEQYF. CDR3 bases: TGTGCCAGCAGCTGGGACAGGGTTGACTACGAGCAGTACTTC. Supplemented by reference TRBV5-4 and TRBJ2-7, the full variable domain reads ETGVTQSPTHLIKTRGQQVTLRCSSQSGHNTVSWYQQALGQGPQFIFQYYREEENGRGNFPPRFSGLQFPNYSSELNVNALELDDSALYLCASSWDRVDYEQYFGPGTRLTVT.

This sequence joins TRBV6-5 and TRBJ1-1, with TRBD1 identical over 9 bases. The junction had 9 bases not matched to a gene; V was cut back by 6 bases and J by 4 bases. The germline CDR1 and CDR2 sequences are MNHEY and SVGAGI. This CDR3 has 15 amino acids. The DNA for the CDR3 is TGTGCCAGCAGGACACAGGGGGCGCGCGGCACTGAAGCTTTCTTT. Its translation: CASRTQGARGTEAFF.

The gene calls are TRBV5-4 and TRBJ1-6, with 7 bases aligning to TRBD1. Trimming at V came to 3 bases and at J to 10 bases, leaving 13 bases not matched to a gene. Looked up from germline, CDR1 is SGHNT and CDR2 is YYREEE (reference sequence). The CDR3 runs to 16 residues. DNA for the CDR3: TGTGCCAGCAGCTCCCTTACGACAGGGCAAGTCTCACCCCTCCACTTT. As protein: CASSSLTTGQVSPLHF.

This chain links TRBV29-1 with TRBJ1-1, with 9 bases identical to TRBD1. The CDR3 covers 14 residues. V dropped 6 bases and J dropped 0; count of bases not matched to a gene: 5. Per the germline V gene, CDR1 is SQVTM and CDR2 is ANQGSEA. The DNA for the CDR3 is TGCAGCGTGACAGGGGGAGAAGTGAACACTGAAGCTTTCTTT. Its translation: CSVTGGEVNTEAFF.

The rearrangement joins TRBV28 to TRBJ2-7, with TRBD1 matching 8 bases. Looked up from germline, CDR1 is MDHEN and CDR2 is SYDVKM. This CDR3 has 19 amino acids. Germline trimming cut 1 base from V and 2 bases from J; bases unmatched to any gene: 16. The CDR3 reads CASSLSATPKSDRAYEQYF. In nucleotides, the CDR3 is TGTGCCAGCAGTTTATCCGCGACGCCCAAGTCGGACAGGGCCTACGAGCAGTACTTC. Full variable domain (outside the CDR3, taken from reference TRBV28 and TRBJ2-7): DVKVTQSSRYLVKRTGEKVFLECVQDMDHENMFWYRQDPGLGLRLIYFSYDVKMKEKGDIPEGYSVSREKKERFSLILESASTNQTSMYLCASSLSATPKSDRAYEQYFGPGTRLTVT.

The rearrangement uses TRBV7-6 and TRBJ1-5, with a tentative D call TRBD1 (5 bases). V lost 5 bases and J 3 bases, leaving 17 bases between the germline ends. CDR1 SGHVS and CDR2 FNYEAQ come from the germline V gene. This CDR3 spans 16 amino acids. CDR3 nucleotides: TGTGCCAGCAGCCTCGGTTCAGGGTTCTCCAATCAGCCCCAGCATTTT. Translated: CASSLGSGFSNQPQHF.

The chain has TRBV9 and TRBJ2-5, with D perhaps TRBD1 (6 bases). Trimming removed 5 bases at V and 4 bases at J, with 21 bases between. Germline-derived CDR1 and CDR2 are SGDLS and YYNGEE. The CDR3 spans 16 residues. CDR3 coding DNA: TGTGCCAGCAGGGACATAACAGGGTTGGGTCGAGAGACCCAGTACTTC. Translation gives CASRDITGLGRETQYF.

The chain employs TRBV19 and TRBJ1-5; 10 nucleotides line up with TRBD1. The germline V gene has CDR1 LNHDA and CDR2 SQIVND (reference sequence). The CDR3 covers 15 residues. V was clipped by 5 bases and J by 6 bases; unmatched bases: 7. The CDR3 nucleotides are TGTGCCAGTAGTTTGGGACAGGGGAATGTTCAGCCCCAGCATTTT. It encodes CASSLGQGNVQPQHF.

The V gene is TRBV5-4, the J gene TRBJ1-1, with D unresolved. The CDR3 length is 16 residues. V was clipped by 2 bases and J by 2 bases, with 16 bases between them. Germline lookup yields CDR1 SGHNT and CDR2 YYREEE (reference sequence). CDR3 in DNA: TGTGCCAGCAGCTTCGAGAAGCCGGGTTATAACACTGAAGCTTTCTTT. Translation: CASSFEKPGYNTEAFF.

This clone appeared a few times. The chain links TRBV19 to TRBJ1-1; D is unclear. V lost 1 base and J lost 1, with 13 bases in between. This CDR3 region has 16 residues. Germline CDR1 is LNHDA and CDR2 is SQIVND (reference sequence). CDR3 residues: CASSIGETEKNTEAFF. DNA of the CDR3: TGTGCCAGTAGTATAGGGGAGACGGAGAAGAACACTGAAGCTTTCTTT.

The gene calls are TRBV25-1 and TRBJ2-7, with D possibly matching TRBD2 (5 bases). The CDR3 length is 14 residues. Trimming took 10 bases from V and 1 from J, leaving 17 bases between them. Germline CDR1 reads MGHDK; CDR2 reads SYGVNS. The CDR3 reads CATHSDKGSYEQYF. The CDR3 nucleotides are TGTGCCACCCATAGCGATAAAGGATCCTACGAGCAGTACTTC.

The CDR3 region has the DNA TGTGCCAGCCCCTCCGCGGGGGGGGCTGGGGGGATCACTTGGGGAGATACGCAGTATTTT. This encodes CASPSAGGAGGITWGDTQYF. The J gene is TRBJ2-3, the V gene TRBV21-1; the DNA was not compared with TRBD2, the D call given in the table. TRBV21-1 is shown as a pseudogene. This CDR3 is built from 20 residues.

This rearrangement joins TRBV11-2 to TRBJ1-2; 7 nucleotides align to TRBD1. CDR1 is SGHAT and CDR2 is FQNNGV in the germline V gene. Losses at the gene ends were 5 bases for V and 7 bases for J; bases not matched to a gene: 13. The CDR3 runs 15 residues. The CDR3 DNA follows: TGTGCCAGCAGCCCGAAGACAGGGTCCATAGGTGGCTACACCTTC. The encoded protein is CASSPKTGSIGGYTF.

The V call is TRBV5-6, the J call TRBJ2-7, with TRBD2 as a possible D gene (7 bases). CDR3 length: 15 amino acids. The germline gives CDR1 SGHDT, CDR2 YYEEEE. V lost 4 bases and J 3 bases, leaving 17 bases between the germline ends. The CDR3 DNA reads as TGTGCCAGCAGCCCTGAGGGGAGGGGGTACTACGAGCAGTACTTC. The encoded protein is CASSPEGRGYYEQYF.

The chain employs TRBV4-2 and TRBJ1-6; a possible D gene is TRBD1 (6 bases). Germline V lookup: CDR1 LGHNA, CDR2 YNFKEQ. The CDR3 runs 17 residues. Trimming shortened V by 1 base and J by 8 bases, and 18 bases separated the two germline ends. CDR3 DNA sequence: TGTGCCAGCAGCCAAGGGCCACAGGGCCTACAGGATTCACCCCTCCACTTT. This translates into CASSQGPQGLQDSPLHF.

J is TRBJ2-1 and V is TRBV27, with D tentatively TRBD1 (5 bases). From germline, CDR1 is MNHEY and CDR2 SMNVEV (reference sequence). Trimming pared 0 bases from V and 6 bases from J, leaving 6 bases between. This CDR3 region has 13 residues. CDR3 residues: CASSLSDSNEQFF. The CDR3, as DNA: TGTGCCAGCAGTTTATCAGACAGCAATGAGCAGTTCTTC.

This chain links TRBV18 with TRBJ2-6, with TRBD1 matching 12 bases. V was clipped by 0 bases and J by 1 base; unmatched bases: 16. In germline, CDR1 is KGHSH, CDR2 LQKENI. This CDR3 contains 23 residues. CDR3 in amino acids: CASSPPGTGGILVALSGANVLTF. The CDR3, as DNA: TGTGCCAGCTCACCACCGGGGACAGGGGGCATTTTGGTCGCGTTATCTGGGGCCAACGTCCTGACTTTC.

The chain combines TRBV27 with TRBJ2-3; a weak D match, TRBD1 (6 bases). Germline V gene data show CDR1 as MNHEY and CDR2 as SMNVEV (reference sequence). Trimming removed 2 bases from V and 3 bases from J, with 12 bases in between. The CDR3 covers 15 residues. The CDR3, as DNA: TGTGCCAGCAGTTTAGGTTTAACAGGGACAGATACGCAGTATTTT. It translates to CASSLGLTGTDTQYF.